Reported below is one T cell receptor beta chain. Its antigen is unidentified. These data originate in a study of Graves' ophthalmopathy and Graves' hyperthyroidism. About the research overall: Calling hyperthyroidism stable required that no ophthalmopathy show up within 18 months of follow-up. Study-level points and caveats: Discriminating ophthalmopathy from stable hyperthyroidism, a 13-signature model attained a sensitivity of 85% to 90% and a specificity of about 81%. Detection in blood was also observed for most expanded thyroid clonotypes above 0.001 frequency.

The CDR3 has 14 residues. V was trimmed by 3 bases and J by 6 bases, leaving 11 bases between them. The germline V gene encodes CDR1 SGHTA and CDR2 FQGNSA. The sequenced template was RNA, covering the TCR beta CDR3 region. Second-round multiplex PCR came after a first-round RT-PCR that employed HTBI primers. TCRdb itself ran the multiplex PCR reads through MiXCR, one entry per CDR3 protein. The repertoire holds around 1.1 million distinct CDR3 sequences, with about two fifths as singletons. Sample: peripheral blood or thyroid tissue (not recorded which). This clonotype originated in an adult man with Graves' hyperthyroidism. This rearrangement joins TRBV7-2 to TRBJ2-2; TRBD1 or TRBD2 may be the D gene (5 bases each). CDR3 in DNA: TGTGCCAGCAGCTTGTGGGGGTCGCCCGGGGAGCTGTTTTTT. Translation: CASSLWGSPGELFF.